This entry describes one TCR beta chain. This clone was seen ten or more times. Its antigen is currently not known. Base quality data are lacking; no much larger clone is found one base away. Peripheral blood samples were provided by related bone marrow donors on the day of marrow donation. Mononuclear cells from peripheral blood and bone marrow were separated by Ficoll-Hypaque density centrifugation and then cryopreserved. The sample comes from a study of T cells after posttransplantation cyclophosphamide (dated by TCRdb to 2016 to 2017). With regard to the full study: The study tracked T cell repertoire reconstitution by TRB sequencing after myeloablative bone marrow transplantation using posttransplantation cyclophosphamide as GVHD prophylaxis. Antigen receptor sequencing covered samples from roughly 35 PTCy-treated patients and approximately 15 of their related bone marrow donors. Blood from all 35 or so PTCy patients with 1-year posttransplant specimens was subjected to TRB sequencing. TRB sequencing was also done on up to 3 additional blood samples from 2 to 5.2 years after transplant in 3 patients, and on pretransplant blood from a handful of patients. TRA and TRB clonality were tightly correlated in roughly ten samples, so subsequent TCR analyses focused on TRB only. Public TRB sequences were checked against a database of over 3,500 sequences associated with responses to pathogens, tumor antigens, self-antigens and alloantigens. General conclusions and limits of the study: The TRB repertoires of T cells infiltrating skin or the GI tract showed only limited overlap with the TRB repertoires found in blood. Across over 40 patients, TRB clonality was highly associated with recipient CMV seropositivity and CMV reactivation, and diversity in PTCy patients was similar to diversity in CNI/methotrexate controls. At 1-2 months, donor-recipient similarity was low but rose over the first year, and the later blood repertoires were often dominated by donor CD8+ memory clones.

Genomic DNA was used for TRB sequencing, which was performed with the immunoSEQ assay at survey resolution or with the hsTCRB kit. Per the original workflow: The immunoSEQ software was used for initial read processing, and the LymphoSeq R package was used for repertoire analyses. Clonality was calculated as 1 minus normalized Shannon entropy, and the Gini coefficient was also calculated for each TRB dataset. To infer phenotypes in unsorted samples, TRB sequences from sorted subsets of the recipient or donor were mapped onto unsorted samples from the same recipient. The table comes from immuneACCESS by way of TCRdb, which keeps in-frame sequences with V and J called. Part of the clones is missing from these tables; in studies checked, under half for an unresolved V gene and the rest for unknown reasons. The V and J calls and clone size were taken over from that table, and D and trimming were inferred from the DNA. The data for this sample show 23,000 or so clones, each detected more than once. The ten largest make up roughly 7% of the sample.

Sample: PBMCs. The clonotype comes from a woman aged 60-75 years in good health, CMV-negative, and a related stem cell transplant donor.

CDR3 loop: CASSPRPYNSPLHF. The DNA sequence is given as TGCGCCAGCAGCCCGCGGCCCTATAATTCACCCCTCCACTTT. Rearrangement joined TRBV5-1 to TRBJ1-6, with an unclear D gene assignment. The CDR1 and CDR2 encoded by the germline V gene are SGHRS and YFSETQ. The germline ends are 7 bases apart after V is trimmed by 4 bases and J by 2 bases. The CDR3, from cysteine to phenylalanine, totals 14 residues. The read is trimmed to its CDR3 DNA, 42 bases read in frame from base 1.